Following are 21 T cell receptor beta chains from one sample sequenced in a study of Ad26.COV2.S vaccination and SARS-CoV-2 variants. The treatment: roughly 19 received Ad26.COV2.S at low or high dose, single or two shots; roughly five received placebo; per-sample allocation not given. Samples came from day 63 after the first vaccine or placebo injection. TCRdb's copy holds only in-frame clones and misses some; the assay was immunoSEQ multiplex PCR. The top ten clones hold around 5.5% of a sample with about 330,000 clones, 75% to 90% of them seen once. The specimen comprised peripheral blood, sampled in a trial of Ad26.COV2.S vaccine versus placebo. The receptors were gathered from a person aged 18 to 65 who received the Ad26.COV2.S COVID-19 vaccine or a placebo.

This rearrangement joins TRBV7-9 to TRBJ2-2; D is ambiguous. This CDR3 contains 14 residues. Trimming pared 5 bases from V and 4 bases from J, leaving 11 bases between. Germline CDR1 is SEHNR and CDR2 is FQNEAQ (reference sequence). The CDR3 DNA reads as TGTGCCAGCAGCCCCTTTCAACCCACCGGGGAGCTGTTTTTT. Translation: CASSPFQPTGELFF.

CDR3 nucleotides: TGTGCCAGCGGACAGGGGTACGGAAACACCATATATTTT. This translates into CASGQGYGNTIYF. V gene TRBV5-8 combines with J gene TRBJ1-3, with 9 nucleotides matching TRBD1. The CDR3 runs 13 residues. V gave up 7 bases and J gave up 4 bases; unmatched junction bases: 3. Germline V gene sequence: CDR1 SGHTS, CDR2 YDEGEE.

The V and J genes are TRBV6-2 or TRBV6-3 and TRBJ2-5, with D tentatively TRBD1 or TRBD2 (6 bases each). V was cut by 2 bases and J by 5 bases, with 18 bases left in between. Germline V gene sequence: CDR1 MNHEY, CDR2 SVGEGT. CDR3 length: 16 amino acids. The CDR3 DNA sequence: TGTGCCAGCAGTTACCCCGGAACGGGGGCATGGGAGACCCAGTACTTC. Its protein is CASSYPGTGAWETQYF.

The chain combines TRBV3-1 (or the pseudogene TRBV3-2) with TRBJ1-1; D may be TRBD1 (6 bases). The germline V and J ends were trimmed by 4 bases and 1 base, with 13 bases remaining between them. CDR3 length: 15 residues. Per germline, CDR1 LGHDT and CDR2 YNNKEL (reference sequence). The CDR3 is CASSLTGTRNTEAFF. The CDR3 coding sequence is TGTGCCAGCAGCCTTACCGGGACAAGGAACACTGAAGCTTTCTTT.

This sequence joins TRBV27 and TRBJ2-7, with no clear D. V was pared by 2 bases and J by 4 bases, with 12 bases between. CDR3 length: 14 residues. Germline V gives CDR1 MNHEY, CDR2 SMNVEV (reference sequence). The CDR3 loop reads CASSLNPLLYEQYV. The CDR3 DNA reads TGTGCCAGCAGTTTAAACCCCCTCCTTTACGAGCAGTACGTC.

As regards this clone: The same CDR3 also results from other DNA sequences found in this sample. The chain uses TRBV6-2 or TRBV6-3 and TRBJ1-1; D may be TRBD1 (5 bases). CDR3 length: 11 amino acids. V was clipped by 5 bases and J by 6 bases, with 7 bases between them. Germline V gene lookup returns CDR1 MNHEY and CDR2 SVGEGT. CDR3 in amino acids: CASSQGAEAFF. The CDR3 coding sequence is TGTGCCAGCAGTCAGGGAGCTGAAGCTTTCTTT.

V usage is TRBV9 and J usage is TRBJ2-5; D possibly corresponds to TRBD2 (6 bases). CDR3 size: 18 residues. Germline CDR1 and CDR2: SGDLS and YYNGEE. V lost 4 bases and J 4 bases, leaving 26 bases between the germline ends. CDR3: CASSPQPGDGGFRETQYF. The CDR3 bases are TGTGCCAGCAGCCCGCAGCCGGGGGACGGTGGCTTTCGAGAGACCCAGTACTTC.

CDR3 protein: CASSSDRGFLPTYGYTF. The CDR3 DNA follows: TGTGCCAGCTCATCGGACAGGGGTTTCCTCCCCACCTATGGCTACACCTTC. The genes are TRBV18 and TRBJ1-2; the match to TRBD1 covers 9 bases. The ends lost 5 bases at V and 4 bases at J; junction bases unmatched: 14. CDR3 length: 17 residues. CDR1 and CDR2 from the germline V gene are KGHSH and LQKENI.

The gene calls are TRBV28 and TRBJ2-3; no reliable D call. The length of the CDR3 is 14 residues. Trimming shortened V by 5 bases and J by 2 bases, and 11 bases separated the two germline ends. The germline gives CDR1 MDHEN, CDR2 SYDVKM. The CDR3 loop is CASSRRDFTDTQYF. CDR3 in DNA: TGTGCCAGCAGTCGGCGAGATTTCACAGATACGCAGTATTTT.

The chain combines TRBV5-6 with TRBJ1-1; 7 nucleotides line up with TRBD1. Germline lookup yields CDR1 SGHDT and CDR2 YYEEEE. The CDR3 is 14 amino acids. After removal of 2 bases from V and 6 bases from J, the junction contained 7 bases not matched to a gene. The CDR3 loop reads CASSFATGSAEAFF. The CDR3 coding sequence is TGTGCCAGCAGCTTCGCGACAGGGAGCGCTGAAGCTTTCTTT.

The chain is built from TRBV7-2 and TRBJ1-1; D is unresolved. Trimming removed 5 bases at V and 0 bases at J, with 7 bases between. CDR3 length equals 13 residues. The germline V gene has CDR1 SGHTA and CDR2 FQGNSA. CDR3 region: CASSRQMNTEAFF. The CDR3 region has the DNA TGTGCCAGCAGCCGCCAGATGAACACTGAAGCTTTCTTT.

The rearrangement links TRBV7-2 to TRBJ2-5; D unclear. The CDR3 has 14 amino acids. CDR1 is SGHTA, CDR2 FQGNSA, per germline. V was clipped by 3 bases and J by 3 bases, with 11 bases between them. The CDR3 here is CASSLGFVEETQYF. The CDR3 DNA sequence: TGTGCCAGCAGCTTGGGGTTTGTGGAAGAGACCCAGTACTTC.

The J gene is TRBJ1-2, the V gene TRBV7-9; a weak D match, TRBD1 (5 bases). V lost 5 bases to trimming and J lost 4 bases, with 17 bases between them. CDR1 is SEHNR, CDR2 FQNEAQ, per germline (reference sequence). This CDR3 contains 15 residues. This CDR3 is CASSRSDPRGYGYTF. For the CDR3, the DNA is TGTGCCAGCAGCCGCTCTGACCCGAGGGGCTATGGCTACACCTTC.

This chain connects TRBV6-5 to TRBJ1-3; D is unclear. Germline values: CDR1 MNHEY, CDR2 SVGAGI. The V and J ends lost 2 bases and 0 bases respectively, with 8 bases between them. The CDR3 loop spans 15 amino acids. The DNA for the CDR3 is TGTGCCAGCAGTTACGATCCAGTCTCTGGAAACACCATATATTTT. It yields the protein CASSYDPVSGNTIYF.

This clone has just a few counts. V is TRBV4-3 and J is TRBJ2-3, with 8 bases that match TRBD1. V trimming: 0 bases; J trimming: 5 bases; junction bases outside the gene matches: 7. The germline gives CDR1 LGHNA, CDR2 YSLEER. The CDR3 length is 16 residues. The CDR3 protein is CASSQDFRGRGDTQYF. The CDR3 DNA is TGCGCCAGCAGCCAAGATTTCAGGGGGCGAGGAGATACGCAGTATTTT.

Of note for this clone: Other DNA sequences in the sample encode the same CDR3. The chain joins TRBV6-5 to TRBJ1-1; D unclear. This CDR3 region has 14 residues. Trimming stripped 0 bases from V and 0 bases from J, with 5 bases between. The germline V gene encodes CDR1 MNHEY and CDR2 SVGAGI. CDR3 sequence (DNA): TGTGCCAGCAGTTACTCGACGGTGAACACTGAAGCTTTCTTT. It encodes CASSYSTVNTEAFF.

The CDR3 is CSVWTGTEAFF. The DNA of the CDR3 is TGCAGCGTCTGGACAGGCACTGAAGCTTTCTTT. The chain combines TRBV29-1 with TRBJ1-1, with TRBD1 matching 7 bases. Germline-derived CDR1 and CDR2 are SQVTM and ANQGSEA. This CDR3 is built from 11 residues. V shed 6 bases, J shed 4 bases, and the junction held 2 bases outside the gene matches.

V gene TRBV6-5 combines with J gene TRBJ1-4; no clear D gene. Between the trimmed V and J ends, which lost 2 bases and 5 bases, there was a span of 15 bases. In germline, CDR1 is MNHEY, CDR2 SVGAGI. The CDR3 sequence is 16 residues long. CDR3 in amino acids: CASSYEGSRINEKLFF. The CDR3, as DNA: TGTGCCAGCAGTTACGAGGGCAGCAGGATAAATGAAAAACTGTTTTTT.

The chain has TRBV9 and TRBJ1-2; the D gene is possibly TRBD1 (6 bases). CDR3 length equals 13 residues. V lost 2 bases and J lost 4, with 9 bases in between. Germline V lookup: CDR1 SGDLS, CDR2 YYNGEE. The CDR3 region is CASSVQDSYGYTF. The CDR3 DNA sequence: TGTGCCAGCAGCGTCCAGGACAGCTATGGCTACACCTTC.

The CDR3 sequence: CASSLLPAGAGGETQYF. For the CDR3, the DNA is TGTGCCAGTAGCCTCCTCCCGGCGGGGGCCGGGGGTGAGACCCAGTACTTC. The chain employs TRBV19 and TRBJ2-5; tentatively, D is TRBD2 (7 bases). The CDR3 consists of 17 residues. The V and J ends lost 6 bases and 5 bases respectively, with 25 bases between them. CDR1 and CDR2 from the germline V gene are LNHDA and SQIVND (reference sequence).

This clone was picked up one time. The chain recombines TRBV6-5 with TRBJ2-7, with a possible D match to TRBD1 (6 bases). The V gene lost 4 bases and the J gene lost 2 bases, with 15 bases spanning the gap. The CDR3 loop spans 15 amino acids. CDR1 is MNHEY, CDR2 SVGAGI, per germline. The CDR3 nucleotides are TGTGCCAGCAGTTGGGCAGGGGCCTCCACCTACGAGCAGTACTTC. Residues: CASSWAGASTYEQYF.